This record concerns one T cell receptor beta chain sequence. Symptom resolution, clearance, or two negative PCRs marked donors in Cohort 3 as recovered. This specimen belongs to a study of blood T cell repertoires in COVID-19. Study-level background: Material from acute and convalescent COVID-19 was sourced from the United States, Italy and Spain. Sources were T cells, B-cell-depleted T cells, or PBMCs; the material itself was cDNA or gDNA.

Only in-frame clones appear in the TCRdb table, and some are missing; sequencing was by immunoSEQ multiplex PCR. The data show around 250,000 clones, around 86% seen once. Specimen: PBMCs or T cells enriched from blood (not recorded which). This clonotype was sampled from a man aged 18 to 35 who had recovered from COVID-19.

This chain's CDR3 is CASSPTSGASYEQYF. In DNA form, the CDR3 reads TGTGCCAGCAGTCCGACTAGCGGGGCCTCCTACGAGCAGTACTTC. V is TRBV27 and J is TRBJ2-7; 11 positions match TRBD2. Germline CDR1 and CDR2: MNHEY and SMNVEV (reference sequence). Germline trimming cut 5 bases from V and 0 bases from J; bases unmatched to any gene: 3. CDR3 length: 15 residues.